What follows are 15 T cell receptor beta chains derived from one specimen sequenced in a study of T cells expressing NK-cell markers. One entry per CDR3 protein, without DNA, is what TCRdb gives after re-calling the 5' RACE reads. The specimen's table records 500,000 to 700,000 distinct CDR3 sequences. The material sequenced was blood T cells: a sorted CD56 or NKG2C T cell subset, CD4+ or CD8+ T cells, or bulk PBMC T cells (not recorded which). Source of these receptors: a man aged 18 to 30 in good health.

V usage is TRBV10-3 and J usage is TRBJ2-7; TCRdb returns TRBD1, unconfirmable since there is no DNA. Germline CDR1 ENHRY, CDR2 SYGVKD. CDR3 length equals 20 residues. The chain's CDR3 is CAISELVGQGPGSGGYEQYF.

The V call is TRBV7-9, the J call TRBJ2-7; there is no DNA to check the TCRdb D call of TRBD1. The germline gives CDR1 SEHNR, CDR2 FQNEAQ (reference sequence). This CDR3 has 14 residues. CDR3 protein: CASSLQAGTYEQYF.

This chain connects TRBV29-1 to TRBJ2-5; there is no DNA to check the TCRdb D call of TRBD1. The germline gives CDR1 SQVTM, CDR2 ANQGSEA. This CDR3 contains 14 residues. This chain's CDR3 is CSVGEAGGQETQYF.

This sequence joins TRBV12-3 or TRBV12-4 and TRBJ2-5; checking the TCRdb D call of TRBD2 is not possible without DNA. This CDR3 has 15 residues. The CDR3 sequence is CASSENPGLWETQYF.

The chain employs TRBV15 and TRBJ2-7. Germline V CDR1 and CDR2: LNHNV, YYDKDF (reference sequence). The CDR3 contains 15 residues. The CDR3 reads CATSRDRAASYEQYF.

The chain recombines TRBV12-3 or TRBV12-4 with TRBJ2-5; TCRdb designates TRBD2, a call that cannot be tested without DNA. The CDR3 is 15 residues long. CDR3 sequence: CASSTTSGRPETQYF.

The chain couples TRBV6-5 to TRBJ1-3. The CDR3 length is 17 residues. Germline CDR1 reads MNHEY; CDR2 reads SVGAGI. CDR3 protein: CASSYSIGGIIGNTIYF.

This CDR3 is CASKAQGLYNEQFF. The chain uses TRBV7-2 and TRBJ2-1; TCRdb's D call, TRBD1, is unchecked because there is no DNA. The germline CDR1 and CDR2 sequences are SGHTA and FQGNSA. This CDR3 has 14 amino acids.

The gene calls are TRBV6-2 or TRBV6-3 and TRBJ2-7; there is no DNA to check the TCRdb D call of TRBD2. This CDR3 spans 12 amino acids. Germline CDR1 MNHEY, CDR2 SVGEGT. CDR3 region: CASSSRLDRQYF.

The chain links TRBV20-1 to TRBJ2-7; the D gene TCRdb calls, TRBD2, cannot be checked with no DNA. This CDR3 contains 15 residues. CDR1 and CDR2 from the germline V gene are DFQATT and SNEGSKA (reference sequence). The CDR3 loop reads CSARDQREISYEQYF.

The gene calls are TRBV6-1 and TRBJ1-4; TCRdb selects TRBD1, and the lack of DNA leaves this call unchecked. This CDR3 has 15 amino acids. Germline lookup yields CDR1 MNHNS and CDR2 SASEGT. Here the CDR3 reads CASTPSRGAREKLFF.

This chain uses TRBV5-1 with TRBJ1-2; lacking DNA, the TRBD1 call made by TCRdb goes unchecked. This CDR3 is built from 15 residues. Germline values: CDR1 SGHRS, CDR2 YFSETQ. The CDR3 loop is CASSLVPGGNYGYTF. Together with reference TRBV5-1 and TRBJ1-2, the CDR3 gives the full variable domain: KAGVTQTPRYLIKTRGQQVTLSCSPISGHRSVSWYQQTPGQGLQFLFEYFSETQRNKGNFPGRFSGRQFSNSRSEMNVSTLELGDSALYLCASSLVPGGNYGYTFGSGTRLTVV.

The chain is built from TRBV9 and TRBJ2-2; the D call of TRBD1 rests on TCRdb alone, since no DNA is present to check it. This CDR3 has 17 amino acids. Germline values: CDR1 SGDLS, CDR2 YYNGEE. This CDR3 reads CASRGSQGPINTGELFF.

V and J are TRBV28 and TRBJ2-1; TCRdb's assignment of TRBD2 cannot be checked, as there is no DNA. The CDR3 is made up of 16 amino acids. CDR1 and CDR2 (germline): MDHEN, SYDVKM. CDR3 sequence reads: CASSLLAAGVRYEQFF.

V usage is TRBV5-1 and J usage is TRBJ2-3; the D gene TCRdb calls, TRBD1, cannot be checked with no DNA. The CDR3 totals 17 residues. From germline, CDR1 is SGHRS and CDR2 YFSETQ. The CDR3 spells CASSWDGTGKASDTQYF.